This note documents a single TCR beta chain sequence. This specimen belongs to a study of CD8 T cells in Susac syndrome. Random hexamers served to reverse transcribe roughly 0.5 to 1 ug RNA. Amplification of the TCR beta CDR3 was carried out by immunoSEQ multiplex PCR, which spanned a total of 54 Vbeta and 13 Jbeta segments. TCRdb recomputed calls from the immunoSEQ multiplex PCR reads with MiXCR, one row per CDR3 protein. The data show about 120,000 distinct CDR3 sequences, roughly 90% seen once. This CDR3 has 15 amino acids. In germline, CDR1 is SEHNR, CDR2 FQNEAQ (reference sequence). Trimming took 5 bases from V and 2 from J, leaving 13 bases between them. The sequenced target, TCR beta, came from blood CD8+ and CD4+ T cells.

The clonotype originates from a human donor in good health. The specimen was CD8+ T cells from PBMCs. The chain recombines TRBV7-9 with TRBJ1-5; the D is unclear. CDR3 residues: CASSPRTEGNQPQHF. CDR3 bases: TGTGCCAGCAGCCCACGCACCGAGGGCAATCAGCCCCAGCATTTT.